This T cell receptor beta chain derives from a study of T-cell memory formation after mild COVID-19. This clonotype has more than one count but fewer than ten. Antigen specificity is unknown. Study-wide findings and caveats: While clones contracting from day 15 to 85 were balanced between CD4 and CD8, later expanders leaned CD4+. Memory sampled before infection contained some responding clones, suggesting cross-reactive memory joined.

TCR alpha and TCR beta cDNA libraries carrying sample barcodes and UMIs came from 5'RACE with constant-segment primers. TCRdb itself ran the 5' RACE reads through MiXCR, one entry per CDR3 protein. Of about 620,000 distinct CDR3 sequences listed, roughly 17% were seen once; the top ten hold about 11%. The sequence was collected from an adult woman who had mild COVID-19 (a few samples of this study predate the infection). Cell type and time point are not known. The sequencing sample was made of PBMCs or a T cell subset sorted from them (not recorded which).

CDR3 sequence reads: CASSYSTGAGGQPQHF. CDR3 nucleotides: TGTGCCAGCAGTTACTCGACAGGGGCGGGTGGTCAGCCCCAGCATTTT. The chain recombines TRBV6-6 with TRBJ1-5; 8 bases align to TRBD1. With 0 bases clipped from V and 6 bases from J, the junction kept 7 bases outside the gene matches. The CDR3 loop spans 16 amino acids. Looked up from germline, CDR1 is MNHNY and CDR2 is SVGAGI (reference sequence).